This note documents a single T cell receptor beta chain sequence. Its antigen is currently unknown. Deletions cut 4 bases from V and 1 base from J, with 7 bases between. Germline V gene lookup returns CDR1 MNHEY and CDR2 SVGAGI. The CDR3 totals 14 residues. This entry comes from a study of T cell responses to AZD1222 COVID-19 vaccine. Broader study findings: Baseline antibody screening turned up just six or seven seropositive AZD1222 recipients. Clonal diversity may have been underestimated in mostly white British donors.

Repertoires were generated with immunoSEQ multiplex PCR, while TCRdb's copy carries only in-frame clones and drops some. The sample lists around 150,000 clones, about 92% occurring once. It was second doses at about 4 or about 12 weeks that were pooled. The receptor's source is an adult who received the AZD1222 COVID-19 vaccine. The genes are TRBV6-5 and TRBJ2-2; D remains unclear. Sequencing was performed on peripheral blood, taken 28 days after the second AZD1222 dose. CDR3 nucleotides: TGTGCCAGCAGTTCGATGGAGAACACCGGGGAGCTGTTTTTT. Encoded protein: CASSSMENTGELFF.